This TCR beta chain was retrieved from a study of CD8 T cells in Susac syndrome. The overall study: Within the group of sequenced Susac syndrome patients, five or six had active disease and 8 or 9 were in remission.

V was pared by 3 bases and J by 5 bases, with 11 bases of the junction left unmatched. CDR1 is SGHRS and CDR2 is YFSETQ in the germline V gene. The CDR3 extends over 17 amino acids. cDNA came from roughly 0.47 to 1 ug RNA primed by random hexamers. A single record per CDR3 protein comes from TCRdb applying MiXCR to the immunoSEQ multiplex PCR reads. This sample has under 200,000 distinct CDR3 sequences, with around nine tenths found just once. The CD8+ and CD4+ T cells were negatively isolated, with the TEMRA cells enriched by FACS. The sequenced sample was CD4+ T cells from PBMCs. The receptor's source is a human donor with Susac syndrome. The chain recombines TRBV5-1 with TRBJ2-2; 9 bases are a match to TRBD1. The CDR3 nucleotides read TGCGCCAGCAGCTGGATTCCGGGACAGGGTGAAACCGGGGAGCTGTTTTTT. Amino acid sequence: CASSWIPGQGETGELFF.